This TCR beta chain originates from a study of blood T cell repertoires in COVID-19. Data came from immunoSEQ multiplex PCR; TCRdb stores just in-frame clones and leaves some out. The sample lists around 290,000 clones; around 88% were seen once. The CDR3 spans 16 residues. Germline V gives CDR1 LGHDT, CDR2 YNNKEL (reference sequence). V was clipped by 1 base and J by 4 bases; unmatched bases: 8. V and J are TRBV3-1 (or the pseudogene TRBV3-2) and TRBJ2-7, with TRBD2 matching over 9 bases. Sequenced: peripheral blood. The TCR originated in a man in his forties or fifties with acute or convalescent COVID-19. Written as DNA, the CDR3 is TGTGCCAGCAGCCAAGGACGGGCTAGCGGGGCTTACGAGCAGTACTTC. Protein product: CASSQGRASGAYEQYF.